This is a list of T cell receptor beta chains from one sample in a study of T-cell reconstitution after alpha-beta-depleted transplantation in children. TCRdb re-called the PCR reads with MiXCR, one entry per CDR3 protein. This table has nearly 350,000 distinct CDR3 sequences, 15% to 20% appearing once. This specimen was PBMCs, mostly from graft donor cells, taken 360 days after TCRalphabeta/CD19-depleted stem cell transplant. These receptors were obtained from a male patient aged 2 to 9 who had a stem cell transplant for acute lymphoblastic leukemia, so the T cells may come from the graft donor. CDR3s include the opening cysteine and the closing phenylalanine or tryptophan.

V gene,CDR3 protein
TRBV20-1,CSARDWGAPSGNEQFF
TRBV7-2,CASSPDRGLNNYGYTF
TRBV4-3,CASSQDGWEREGWVHYEQYF
TRBV25-1,CASSGFYEQYF
TRBV20-1,CAWWSGGFAQFF
TRBV7-2,CASSLARTGGLGYTF
TRBV24-1,CATSDLMSTDTQYF
TRBV11-1,CASSLGHMNTEAFF
TRBV27,CASSLSTSGSTDTQYF
TRBV21-1,CASGLATLTALGEQYF
TRBV12-3/TRBV12-4,CASSLRQGSGSGANVLTF
TRBV28,CASRPSDRGLLYEQYF
TRBV4-3,CASSHTSGYFYNEQFF
TRBV20-1,CSARDSRDVQETQYF
TRBV7-3,CASSPSGATSETQYF
TRBV7-8,CASSSDYFSNQPQHF
TRBV5-8,CASSFEVAANTGELFF
TRBV29-1,CSAVSSGNTIYF
TRBV7-3,CASSSGQTPYNEQFF
TRBV7-9,CASSFTSGIGELFF
TRBV28,CASSNPGQPTVEYGYTF
TRBV12-5,CASGGLGGEQFF
TRBV4-3,CASGDLGGRAFPGELFF
TRBV20-1,CSAPRGETQYF
TRBV18,CASSLDKSGTQYF